This T cell receptor (beta chain) was identified in a study of shared clonotypes between healthy human individuals (dated by TCRdb to the early 2020s). At the level of the whole study: Three men and two women, aged 18 to 49 years, made up the cohort. Between about 0.94 and 8.9 billion PBMCs per donor were obtained by leukapheresis. Blood TCR repertoires of about 5 healthy adults were deeply sequenced to estimate repertoire size and the extent of clonotype sharing between individuals. For each donor, CD4 naive and CD4 memory were each run on three plates, CD8 naive on two plates, and CD8 memory on one plate. Different laboratories and diverse techniques were used to prepare libraries and sequence TCR repertoires, to increase sequencing depth and limit assay-specific biases. The paper's findings and limits, for the study overall: Estimated clonotype richness was generally larger for naive than for memory subsets. Because the study included only a small number of donors, the genetic and exposure-history diversity represented was limited. Incomplete sequencing was indicated by rarefaction of sorted-subset datasets, despite the large sequencing depth. Pairwise subsampling led to the expectation that sequencing depth would affect the degree of clonotype sharing among donors. Sharing across several donors was observed for 5% to 6.5% of naive CD4, over 3% of naive CD8, about 2.3% of memory CD4, and about 0.39% of memory CD8 clonotypes. Higher generation probabilities were observed for clonotypes shared by all four sorted-subset donors than for non-shared clonotypes. Sampling was restricted to blood, and TCR repertoires in tissue are likely to differ from TCR repertoires in blood.

This clone was observed once. There is no known antigen for this receptor. Within one base of it there is no much larger clone, and no base qualities were kept. Using the deep immunoSEQ assay, TCR CDR3 regions were amplified from genomic DNA by multiplex PCR. Genomic DNA extracted from each cell subset was distributed evenly over all wells of several immunoSEQ 96-well plates, and each plate served as one replicate. For sorted subsets, each replicate PCR was loaded with about 0.2 ug genomic DNA, equivalent to 30,000 or so T cell genomes. Purified libraries were measured with a Qubit 3.0 fluorometer, size-checked on a Bioanalyzer 2100, and measured again with the KAPA Library Quantification kit. Every immunoSEQ 96-well plate was sequenced on a dedicated single-read 150-cycle Illumina NextSeq 550 flow cell. The source study handled its data this way. Because the immunoSEQ output included only junctional sequences and no quality scores, the filtering could not be the same as the filtering used for full-length reads. Sequences were annotated with PyIR, a Python wrapper for IgBLAST v1.9, using IMGT germline references to assign V/J genes and CDR3. Reads with weak V/J assignments (E-value above 1e-6), missing CDR3, stop codons, out-of-frame junctions, or ambiguous translated residues were removed. V3J clonotypes were defined by identical inferred V gene, J gene, and CDR3 amino acid sequence. Percentage overlap between repertoires was computed as shared unique clonotypes divided by the size of the smaller repertoire. Repertoire richness was assessed with RTK rarefaction, the Chao1 estimator, and Recon v2.1 estimates of unobserved clonotypes. OLGA was used to compute generation probabilities for all TCRbeta clonotypes that the gDNA method yielded from a few donors. TCRdb re-hosts the immuneACCESS table, in-frame sequences only. Its copies lack some clones; in the studies checked, an unresolved V gene accounts for under half of them, and the cause for the rest is not known. The DNA gave D and trimming, while V, J and clone size come from that table. In this sample the table shows 150,000 to 200,000 clones, roughly 93% of which occur a single time. Of the sample, around 0.072% falls within the top ten clones.

The donors were healthy, HIV-negative adults who had no recently reported acute infections or vaccinations. Only Caucasian adults living in Nashville, Tennessee, USA were represented among the donors. CD4+ T cells were enriched by magnetic negative selection, after which naive cells were positively selected on CD45RA and the negative fraction was taken as the memory subset. After blood collection by leukapheresis, PBMCs were isolated using Ficoll-Histopaque density gradient centrifugation and then cryopreserved in the vapor phase of liquid nitrogen. Analytical flow cytometry was used to check the purity and quantity of every magnetically sorted T cell population. From each sorted fraction, genomic DNA was isolated and quantified by UV absorbance on a Nanodrop 2000c. For CDR1 and CDR2, the germline V gene lists MNHNS and SASEGT. Its CDR3 holds 15 amino acids, cysteine through phenylalanine. Left in the record is the CDR3 DNA by itself, 45 bases read in frame from the first base. V is shortened by 2 bases, J by 6 bases, and the region joining them spans 16 bases.

The sequence was collected from a woman aged 25 to 39 in good health. The rearranged segments are TRBV6-1 and TRBJ1-1; the D gene identity is not certain. Sequencing used naive CD4+ T cells sorted from blood. The cell subset or site label corresponds to: CD45RA+ positively selected. The nucleotide sequence reads as follows: TGTGCCAGCAGTGAATTTAGGACCGGAGAAGCTGAAGCTTTCTTT. Its protein is CASSEFRTGEAEAFF.